The 18 T cell receptor beta chains below all came from one sample that was sequenced in a study of T-cell reconstitution after alpha-beta-depleted transplantation in children. Unique molecular identifiers were incorporated when the TCRbeta library was constructed. From the PCR reads, TCRdb called clonotypes with MiXCR, one entry per CDR3 protein. The table records about 200,000 distinct CDR3 sequences, roughly 8.3% of them present only once. This sample comprised PBMCs, mostly from graft donor cells, obtained 360 days after TCRalphabeta/CD19-depleted stem cell transplant. These receptors were taken from a male patient under 10 years old who had a stem cell transplant for acute myeloid leukemia, so the T cells may come from the graft donor.

This clonotype was counted many times. This rearrangement joins TRBV5-1 to TRBJ2-7; D perhaps matches TRBD1 (6 bases). V shed 4 bases and J shed 6 bases, with 17 bases lying between them. This CDR3 contains 14 residues. Germline V lookup: CDR1 SGHRS, CDR2 YFSETQ. The CDR3 spells CASSRADSMVEQYF. The DNA of the CDR3 is TGCGCCAGCAGCAGAGCGGACAGTATGGTCGAGCAGTACTTC.

This clonotype was seen many times. The genes are TRBV12-3 or TRBV12-4 and TRBJ2-2; 11 bases align to TRBD1. V shed 1 base, J shed 7 bases, and the junction held 5 bases outside the gene matches. The length of the CDR3 is 16 residues. The CDR3: CASSLEDRGPSGELFF. Here the CDR3 DNA reads TGTGCCAGCAGTTTAGAGGACAGGGGGCCAAGCGGGGAGCTGTTTTTT.

V usage is TRBV7-2 and J usage is TRBJ2-4; D possibly matches TRBD1 or TRBD2 (6 bases each). The CDR3 sequence is 14 residues long. Trimming took 0 bases from V and 12 from J, leaving 15 bases between them. CDR1 and CDR2 (germline): SGHTA, FQGNSA. The CDR3 DNA follows: TGTGCCAGCAGCTTAGCGCGTGGGGGGCTCGCTCAGTACTTC. It codes for CASSLARGGLAQYF. Supplemented by reference TRBV7-2 and TRBJ2-4, the full variable domain reads GAGVSQSPSNKVTEKGKDVELRCDPISGHTALYWYRQSLGQGLEFLIYFQGNSAPDKSGLPSDRFSAERTGGSVSTLTIQRTQQEDSAVYLCASSLARGGLAQYFGAGTRLSVL.

This chain links TRBV18 with TRBJ2-5; 10 nucleotides line up with TRBD1. Looked up from germline, CDR1 is KGHSH and CDR2 is LQKENI. J was trimmed by 2 bases and V by 3 bases; bases with no gene match: 6. The CDR3 consists of 16 residues. The CDR3 bases are TGTGCCAGCTCACCGGAGAGGACAGGGGGGCAAGAGACCCAGTACTTC. Translation: CASSPERTGGQETQYF.

This clonotype showed up many times. The chain couples TRBV20-1 to TRBJ2-3; 9 positions match TRBD1. After removal of 3 bases from V and 4 bases from J, the junction contained 5 bases not matched to a gene. Per germline, CDR1 DFQATT and CDR2 SNEGSKA (reference sequence). CDR3 length equals 14 residues. In nucleotides, the CDR3 is TGCAGTGCTAGCCGGGACAGGGAGGCAGATACGCAGTATTTT. Residues: CSASRDREADTQYF.

The sample holds a few counts of this clonotype. The chain couples TRBV20-1 to TRBJ1-3, with D unclear. Germline assignment: CDR1 DFQATT and CDR2 SNEGSKA (reference sequence). Trimming took 0 bases from V and 1 from J, leaving 4 bases between them. The length of the CDR3 is 13 residues. DNA of the CDR3: TGCAGTGCTAGAGAAGGGTCTGGAAACACCATATATTTT. It codes for CSAREGSGNTIYF.

This clonotype was observed a handful of times. CDR3 coding DNA: TGTGCCAGCAGCGTAGATGGGGCAGGATACAATGAGCAGTTCTTC. This sequence encodes CASSVDGAGYNEQFF. The V and J genes are TRBV9 and TRBJ2-1, with D maybe TRBD1 (5 bases). Germline V gives CDR1 SGDLS, CDR2 YYNGEE. The CDR3 length is 15 residues. Trimming shortened V by 0 bases and J by 4 bases, and 11 bases separated the two germline ends.

This clonotype was seen many times. The CDR3 DNA sequence: TGCAGCGTCCCGGACAGGGCTGGGGCCAACGTCCTGACTTTC. Amino acid sequence: CSVPDRAGANVLTF. The rearrangement links TRBV29-1 to TRBJ2-6, with 8 bases fitting TRBD1. The V segment lost 6 bases and the J segment 2 bases; nucleotides outside the gene matches: 3. Per germline, CDR1 SQVTM and CDR2 ANQGSEA. The CDR3 runs 14 residues. Variable domain in full (rest from reference TRBV29-1 and TRBJ2-6): SAVISQKPSRDICQRGTSLTIQCQVDSQVTMMFWYRQQPGQSLTLIATANQGSEATYESGFVIDKFPISRPNLTFSTLTVSNMSPEDSSIYLCSVPDRAGANVLTFGAGSRLTVL.

This clonotype appeared many times. CDR3 sequence: CASIVSVSSTDTQYF. CDR3 nucleotides: TGTGCCAGCATTGTGAGCGTTTCTAGCACAGATACGCAGTATTTT. The chain couples TRBV12-3 or TRBV12-4 to TRBJ2-3; D is unclear. The germline V and J ends were trimmed by 7 bases and 0 bases, with 14 bases remaining between them. The CDR3 is 15 residues long.

This clonotype occurred many times. CDR3 sequence (DNA): TGTGCCAGCAGCCTCGACAGGGGCCGGATAATGAACACTGAAGCTTTCTTT. Its translation: CASSLDRGRIMNTEAFF. The chain is built from TRBV5-4 and TRBJ1-1, with 8 bases identical to TRBD1. Trimming removed 4 bases from V and 0 bases from J; junction bases left unmatched: 11. Germline V gene data show CDR1 as SGHNT and CDR2 as YYREEE (reference sequence). The CDR3 has 17 amino acids.

This clonotype was counted only a few times. This chain uses TRBV4-2 with TRBJ1-5, with TRBD1 matching 8 bases. V shed 2 bases, J shed 13 bases, and the junction held 7 bases outside the gene matches. CDR3 length: 13 amino acids. Per germline, CDR1 LGHNA and CDR2 YNFKEQ. CDR3 sequence: CASSQIERDRQHF. CDR3 DNA: TGTGCCAGCAGCCAAATTGAGAGGGACAGGCAGCATTTT.

This clonotype turned up a few times. The J gene is TRBJ2-1, the V gene TRBV3-1, with 7 nucleotides matching TRBD1. Trimming removed 3 bases from V and 12 bases from J; junction bases left unmatched: 11. CDR1 LGHDT and CDR2 YNNKEL come from the germline V gene (reference sequence). CDR3 length: 14 amino acids. The CDR3: CASSHHSRQGGQFF. CDR3 in DNA: TGTGCCAGCAGCCACCACTCCCGACAGGGCGGGCAGTTCTTC.

This clonotype was recorded at least ten times. The chain uses TRBV7-2 and TRBJ2-7; 7 nucleotides align to TRBD1. The V and J ends lost 3 bases and 4 bases, in that order; junction bases with no gene match: 6. This CDR3 is 14 amino acids long. Germline CDR1 is SGHTA and CDR2 is FQGNSA. CDR3 DNA sequence: TGTGCCAGCAGCTTGAGGGGGCGCTGGTACGAGCAGTACTTC. It is translated as CASSLRGRWYEQYF.

The DNA of the CDR3 is TGTGCCAGCAGTGGCGGCAGGGGGTACGAGCAGTACGTC. This translates into CASSGGRGYEQYV. V usage is TRBV2 and J usage is TRBJ2-7; 7 positions match TRBD1. J was trimmed by 4 bases and V by 4 bases; bases with no gene match: 4. CDR3 length equals 13 residues. Germline CDR1 and CDR2: SNHLY and FYNNEI.

This clonotype was seen many times. The chain uses TRBV5-1 and TRBJ1-2; D gene ambiguous. V lost 5 bases to trimming and J lost 4 bases, with 12 bases between them. The germline gives CDR1 SGHRS, CDR2 YFSETQ. This CDR3 region has 13 residues. CDR3 DNA sequence: TGCGCCAGCAGTCTAACGCCGGCCTATGGCTACACCTTC. This encodes CASSLTPAYGYTF.

This rearrangement joins TRBV29-1 to TRBJ2-7, with TRBD2 matching 11 bases. V gave up 4 bases and J gave up 5 bases; unmatched junction bases: 10. This CDR3 contains 15 residues. Germline-derived CDR1 and CDR2 are SQVTM and ANQGSEA. DNA of the CDR3: TGCAGCGTTGCGGTCCTAGCGGGAGGATTTCACGAGCAGTACTTC. Encoded protein: CSVAVLAGGFHEQYF.

There are many counts of this clonotype. The chain joins TRBV12-3 or TRBV12-4 to TRBJ2-3; D gene unclear. Trimming stripped 4 bases from V and 4 bases from J, with 9 bases between. There are 13 residues in the CDR3. The chain's CDR3 is CASSYERSDTQYF. DNA for the CDR3: TGTGCCAGCAGTTACGAGCGCTCAGATACGCAGTATTTT.

This clonotype was observed many times. The gene calls are TRBV5-1 and TRBJ2-5, with 10 bases lining up with TRBD2. The CDR3 has 15 residues. The J segment lost 4 bases and the V segment lost 5 bases, leaving 8 bases of the junction unmatched. The germline V gene has CDR1 SGHRS and CDR2 YFSETQ. The CDR3, as DNA: TGCGCCAGCAGGGTCGCTAGCGGGAGTGCAGAGACCCAGTACTTC. This encodes CASRVASGSAETQYF.